The source of this TCR beta chain is a study of cytomegalovirus exposure and HLA in healthy donors. The CDR3 spans 16 residues. The V segment lost 6 bases and the J segment 2 bases; nucleotides outside the gene matches: 5. Germline-derived CDR1 and CDR2 are SNHLY and FYNNEI. The PCR used 60 Vbeta and 13 Jbeta primers. Produced via immunoSEQ multiplex PCR; TCRdb's table is partial and in-frame only. The sample has around 63,000 clones; around 80% are singletons. What was sequenced was PBMCs. The chain links TRBV2 to TRBJ1-6; 9 bases are shared with TRBD1. The receptor was derived from a woman aged 25-40 years in good health and CMV-seronegative. CDR3 coding DNA: TGTGCCAGCAGACGCACAGGGGGCGCCTATAATTCACCCCTCCACTTT. Translating gives CASRRTGGAYNSPLHF.